This T cell receptor (beta chain) is drawn from a study of shared clonotypes between healthy human individuals. The V end was cut by 0 bases, the J end by 2 bases, with 11 bases between. The CDR3 is 15 residues long. Germline V gene data show CDR1 as SGDLS and CDR2 as YYNGEE. This clone was seen once. Clones were sequenced by immunoSEQ multiplex PCR, and TCRdb holds only the in-frame ones, with some missing. The repertoire consists of fewer than 550,000 clones, with about 80% occurring once and the leading ten covering roughly an eighth. The chain recombines TRBV9 with TRBJ1-2, with unresolved D. This sequence was found in a woman aged 40 to 49 in good health. Some clones in this sample may be carry-over from other donors' samples. The specimen sequenced was PBMCs. CDR3 sequence: CASSVGFGSNYGYTF. Written as DNA, the CDR3 is TGTGCCAGCAGCGTAGGTTTCGGGTCAAACTATGGCTACACCTTC.